Below, 9 T cell receptor beta chains from the same sample are listed, as sequenced in a study of T cells expressing NK-cell markers. TCRdb reprocessed the 5' RACE reads and stores each CDR3 protein as one record, lacking DNA. Recorded for this sample: around 470,000 distinct CDR3 sequences. The sample consisted of blood T cells: a sorted CD56 or NKG2C T cell subset, CD4+ or CD8+ T cells, or bulk PBMC T cells (not recorded which). These receptors originate from a woman between 50 and 59 years old in good health.

The J gene is TRBJ2-5, the V gene TRBV7-9. Germline V gene data show CDR1 as SEHNR and CDR2 as FQNEAQ (reference sequence). The CDR3 is 15 amino acids. The CDR3 reads CASSFLMLLQETQYF.

V is TRBV4-2 and J is TRBJ2-1; as DNA is missing, the TRBD2 call by TCRdb cannot be tested. Germline V gene lookup returns CDR1 LGHNA and CDR2 YNFKEQ. CDR3 length: 18 amino acids. CDR3 amino acids: CASSQRRGPRSSYNEQFF.

This chain joins TRBV19 and TRBJ1-5; the TCRdb D gene call, TRBD1, has no DNA to confirm it. Per germline, CDR1 LNHDA and CDR2 SQIVND (reference sequence). The CDR3 has 14 residues. This CDR3 reads CASSHTGDNQPQHF.

This rearrangement joins TRBV20-1 to TRBJ1-1; the D call from TCRdb, TRBD1, cannot be confirmed without DNA. Germline V lookup: CDR1 DFQATT, CDR2 SNEGSKA (reference sequence). This CDR3 is built from 12 residues. CDR3 residues: CSVTGLSPEAFF.

The chain uses TRBV14 and TRBJ1-4. Germline V lookup: CDR1 SGHDN, CDR2 FVKESK. CDR3 length equals 15 residues. CDR3 amino acids: CASSQEQLVNEKLFF.

The V call is TRBV12-3 or TRBV12-4, the J call TRBJ1-6; TCRdb selects TRBD1, and the lack of DNA leaves this call unchecked. This CDR3 has 14 amino acids. This CDR3 reads CASSFDSSNSPLHF.

The chain recombines TRBV7-6 with TRBJ2-2; the D gene TCRdb calls, TRBD1, cannot be checked with no DNA. Germline V CDR1 and CDR2: SGHVS, FNYEAQ. CDR3 size: 16 residues. CDR3 protein: CASSLGGGPNTGELFF.

This rearrangement joins TRBV5-1 to TRBJ2-1. CDR3 length equals 13 residues. Germline V gene lookup returns CDR1 SGHRS and CDR2 YFSETQ. CDR3 sequence reads: CASKVGSYNEQFF. Full variable domain (outside the CDR3, taken from reference TRBV5-1 and TRBJ2-1): KAGVTQTPRYLIKTRGQQVTLSCSPISGHRSVSWYQQTPGQGLQFLFEYFSETQRNKGNFPGRFSGRQFSNSRSEMNVSTLELGDSALYLCASKVGSYNEQFFGPGTRLTVL.

CDR3: CSASPGLGTNTGELFF. V gene TRBV20-1 combines with J gene TRBJ2-2; without DNA, the TCRdb call of TRBD2 cannot be checked. The CDR3 totals 16 residues. CDR1 is DFQATT, CDR2 SNEGSKA, per germline (reference sequence).